This TCR beta chain was sequenced during a study of blood T cell repertoires in COVID-19. About the study: There were acute and convalescent COVID-19 samples, and they came from the United States, Italy and Spain.

The method was immunoSEQ multiplex PCR; TCRdb's version includes in-frame clones alone and lacks a portion of them. The profile shows more than 110,000 clones, approximately 78% of them singletons. V was shortened by 6 bases and J by 5 bases, with 13 bases between the two germline ends. This CDR3 is 13 amino acids long. Germline assignment: CDR1 ENHRY and CDR2 SYGVKD. This rearrangement joins TRBV10-3 to TRBJ2-5; the D gene is possibly TRBD2 (6 bases). Sequencing was carried out using peripheral blood. This clonotype was obtained from a woman older than 75 with acute or convalescent COVID-19. This CDR3 is CAIRGRLGETQYF. The CDR3 nucleotides read TGTGCCATCAGGGGGAGGCTGGGGGAGACCCAGTACTTC.